One and the same sample provided the 30 T cell receptor beta chains below, sequenced in a study of technical replicates of blood from a handful of donors. Repertoires were generated with immunoSEQ multiplex PCR, while TCRdb's copy carries only in-frame clones and drops some. This table has under 35,000 clones, around nine tenths appearing once. Sequencing input: PBMCs. These receptors were obtained from a human donor in good health. Some clones in this sample may be carry-over from other donors' samples.

The chain employs TRBV7-6 and TRBJ1-3; the match to TRBD1 covers 8 bases. From germline, CDR1 is SGHVS and CDR2 FNYEAQ. CDR3 length: 16 amino acids. The ends lost 5 bases at V and 2 bases at J; junction bases unmatched: 8. DNA for the CDR3: TGTGCCAGCAGCCAGCCTCGGGACAGGCCTGGAAACACCATATATTTT. Its protein is CASSQPRDRPGNTIYF.

The chain links TRBV20-1 to TRBJ1-2; D is possibly TRBD1 (5 bases). V was trimmed by 6 bases and J by 8 bases, leaving 13 bases between them. The CDR3 consists of 11 residues. The germline CDR1 and CDR2 sequences are DFQATT and SNEGSKA (reference sequence). CDR3 protein: CSASRAYGYTF. The CDR3 DNA sequence: TGCAGTGCAAGCAGGGCGTACGGCTACACCTTC.

CDR3 coding DNA: TGTGCCAGCAGGGACCCCGGGACAGCCATCTACGAGCAGTACTTC. This sequence encodes CASRDPGTAIYEQYF. The chain links TRBV6-6 to TRBJ2-7; 7 bases align to TRBD1. After removal of 6 bases from V and 3 bases from J, the junction contained 11 bases not matched to a gene. The CDR3 is 15 residues long. Germline V lookup: CDR1 MNHNY, CDR2 SVGAGI (reference sequence).

The V call is TRBV6-1, the J call TRBJ2-4, with D perhaps matching TRBD2 (5 bases). V shed 4 bases and J shed 8 bases, with 15 bases lying between them. Germline loops: CDR1 MNHNS, CDR2 SASEGT. There are 14 residues in the CDR3. The CDR3, as DNA: TGTGCCAGCAGTGGAGGGATCGAGGGTTACATTCAGTACTTC. Protein product: CASSGGIEGYIQYF.

The rearrangement links TRBV13 to TRBJ2-3, with TRBD1 matching 7 bases. Germline V gene sequence: CDR1 PRHDT, CDR2 FYEKMQ (reference sequence). CDR3 length: 15 residues. V lost 4 bases, J lost 6 bases, and 10 bases stayed unmatched. Written as DNA, the CDR3 is TGTGCCAGCAGCTCCCTGGGGACAGCTGTGGATACGCAGTATTTT. Its translation: CASSSLGTAVDTQYF.

This sequence joins TRBV2 and TRBJ2-7; no clear D gene. The V gene's germline CDR1 is SNHLY and CDR2 FYNNEI. The V and J ends lost 1 base and 5 bases respectively, with 6 bases between them. This CDR3 is 12 amino acids long. The CDR3 DNA sequence: TGTGCCAGCAGTGAAGGTCCTCACGAGCAGTACTTC. Encoded protein: CASSEGPHEQYF.

Concerning this clone: No conserved phenylalanine or tryptophan ends this CDR3, so it is likely a read error. No DNA is shown, since the ends of the CDR3 on it are uncertain; the CDR3 is the one TCRdb lists. The chain joins TRBV7-9 to TRBJ1-2. Ends included, the CDR3 has 14 residues. Germline V lookup: CDR1 SEHNR, CDR2 FQNEAQ (reference sequence). The CDR3 is CASSLDSMVGLLAS.

The V call is TRBV18, the J call TRBJ2-5, with TRBD2 identical over 12 bases. Trimming removed 1 base from V and 4 bases from J; junction bases left unmatched: 4. Germline V gives CDR1 KGHSH, CDR2 LQKENI. The CDR3 extends over 16 amino acids. CDR3 DNA sequence: TGTGCCAGCTCACCACGGACTAGCGGGATGGGAGAGACCCAGTACTTC. Residues: CASSPRTSGMGETQYF. Looking up the rest from reference TRBV18 and TRBJ2-5 gives the full variable domain: NAGVMQNPRHLVRRRGQEARLRCSPMKGHSHVYWYRQLPEEGLKFMVYLQKENIIDESGMPKERFSAEFPKEGPSILRIQQVVRGDSAAYFCASSPRTSGMGETQYFGPGTRLLVL.

The chain couples TRBV7-9 to TRBJ2-7, with 10 bases fitting TRBD1. This CDR3 has 16 residues. V shed 1 base, J shed 3 bases, and the junction held 6 bases outside the gene matches. The germline gives CDR1 SEHNR, CDR2 FQNEAQ (reference sequence). The CDR3 sequence: CASSLVADRGLYEQYF. The CDR3 nucleotides are TGTGCCAGCAGCTTAGTGGCCGACAGGGGGCTCTACGAGCAGTACTTC.

The chain's CDR3 is CASSVQGYNEQFF. The CDR3 DNA reads TGTGCCAGCAGTGTCCAGGGTTACAATGAGCAGTTCTTC. The V and J genes are TRBV6-1 and TRBJ2-1, with a possible D match to TRBD1 (5 bases). This CDR3 spans 13 amino acids. Trimming pared 4 bases from V and 4 bases from J, leaving 8 bases between. Germline V gene sequence: CDR1 MNHNS, CDR2 SASEGT.

The chain has TRBV6-6 and TRBJ1-5; D gene ambiguous. The CDR3 consists of 13 residues. Trimming shortened V by 10 bases and J by 2 bases, and 12 bases separated the two germline ends. Germline V gene sequence: CDR1 MNHNY, CDR2 SVGAGI (reference sequence). CDR3: CATSVRGNQPQHF. DNA of the CDR3: TGTGCCACCTCCGTTCGCGGCAATCAGCCCCAGCATTTT.

The CDR3: CASSLLAGGVNGEQFF. The CDR3 nucleotides read TGTGCCAGCAGCCTTCTAGCGGGAGGGGTTAATGGAGAGCAGTTCTTC. V is TRBV7-2 and J is TRBJ2-1; 12 bases match TRBD2. Trimming cost V 5 bases and J 10 bases; bases outside gene matches: 12. In germline, CDR1 is SGHTA, CDR2 FQGNSA. The CDR3 totals 16 residues.

This clone was detected only once. The chain links TRBV30 to TRBJ1-1, with unresolved D. The CDR3 totals 12 residues. CDR1 is GTSNPN, CDR2 SVGIG, per germline (reference sequence). The V end was cut by 6 bases, the J end by 4 bases, with 12 bases between. The CDR3, as DNA: TGTGCCTGCCACCCCCGGGGCACTGAAGCTTTCTTT. Translated, it gives CACHPRGTEAFF.

The V call is TRBV10-1, the J call TRBJ2-7; TRBD1 matches at 8 bases. V shed 3 bases, J shed 6 bases, and the junction held 13 bases outside the gene matches. The germline V gene encodes CDR1 WNHNN and CDR2 SYGVQD (reference sequence). This CDR3 region has 16 residues. This CDR3 is CASSDTRGPRLCEQYF. The CDR3 nucleotides are TGCGCCAGCAGTGACACCAGGGGGCCTCGGCTGTGCGAGCAGTACTTC.

This rearrangement joins TRBV4-1 to TRBJ1-5; D possibly corresponds to TRBD1 (6 bases). Germline V gene lookup returns CDR1 MGHRA and CDR2 YSYEKL. The V and J ends lost 3 bases and 0 bases respectively, with 21 bases between them. The CDR3 totals 19 residues. The CDR3 sequence: CASSQPSSPTRGSNQPQHF. CDR3 coding DNA: TGCGCCAGCAGCCAGCCCTCCTCGCCCACCAGGGGTAGCAATCAGCCCCAGCATTTT.

This clone has only one observation. The chain couples TRBV6-1 to TRBJ1-2, with TRBD1 identical over 7 bases. V was clipped by 6 bases and J by 4 bases; unmatched bases: 11. This CDR3 region has 15 residues. The germline CDR1 and CDR2 sequences are MNHNS and SASEGT. For the CDR3, the DNA is TGTGCCAGCAGCAAAGACAGGGAACGTACCTATGGCTACACCTTC. Protein: CASSKDRERTYGYTF.

The rearrangement links TRBV6-1 to TRBJ1-1, with D unresolved. V lost 7 bases and J 4 bases, leaving 16 bases between the germline ends. The CDR3 extends over 14 amino acids. Germline V gene data show CDR1 as MNHNS and CDR2 as SASEGT. Here the CDR3 reads CASTGAVRLTEAFF. The CDR3 DNA reads as TGTGCCAGCACTGGTGCGGTAAGACTCACTGAAGCTTTCTTT.

This chain uses TRBV5-6 with TRBJ2-7; possible D gene TRBD1, 5 bases. Trimming stripped 4 bases from V and 3 bases from J, with 23 bases between. Per germline, CDR1 SGHDT and CDR2 YYEEEE. This CDR3 has 17 amino acids. CDR3 in amino acids: CASSSPLQDIALYEQYF. CDR3 nucleotide sequence: TGTGCCAGCAGCAGCCCTCTACAGGATATTGCCCTCTACGAGCAGTACTTC.

This clone was seen once. The chain carries TRBV7-8 and TRBJ1-2; D gene ambiguous. The CDR3 is made up of 15 amino acids. The germline V gene has CDR1 SGHVS and CDR2 FQNEAQ. V was pared by 2 bases and J by 4 bases, with 14 bases between. The CDR3 spells CASSLSERRSYGYTF. CDR3 DNA: TGTGCCAGCAGCTTATCCGAGCGGCGGTCCTATGGCTACACCTTC. Supplemented by reference TRBV7-8 and TRBJ1-2, the full variable domain reads GAGVSQSPRYKVAKRGQDVALRCDPISGHVSLFWYQQALGQGPEFLTYFQNEAQLDKSGLPSDRFFAERPEGSVSTLKIQRTQQEDSAVYLCASSLSERRSYGYTFGSGTRLTVV.

The chain links TRBV5-1 to TRBJ2-2; D is uncertain. The CDR3 spans 14 residues. Germline assignment: CDR1 SGHRS and CDR2 YFSETQ. Trimming pared 5 bases from V and 5 bases from J, leaving 13 bases between. Written as DNA, the CDR3 is TGCGCCAGCAGGTTTTCCCAAATGACCGGGGAGCTGTTTTTT. Translation: CASRFSQMTGELFF.

The chain carries TRBV27 and TRBJ1-4; 8 bases map to TRBD1. Trimming removed 6 bases from V and 3 bases from J; junction bases left unmatched: 12. In germline, CDR1 is MNHEY, CDR2 SMNVEV (reference sequence). The CDR3 has 17 amino acids. The CDR3 region is CASRPRGRGVANEKLFF. Written as DNA, the CDR3 is TGTGCCAGCAGGCCCAGGGGGCGCGGGGTGGCTAATGAAAAACTGTTTTTT.

This chain links TRBV2 with TRBJ1-6, with 7 bases matching TRBD1. V lost 7 bases and J lost 4; bases outside the gene matches: 7. This CDR3 region has 15 residues. From germline, CDR1 is SNHLY and CDR2 FYNNEI. CDR3 DNA sequence: TGTGCCAGCACTACAGGGGAAAGGTATAATTCACCCCTCCACTTT. Its protein product is CASTTGERYNSPLHF.

The gene calls are TRBV15 and TRBJ2-7; 7 positions match TRBD1. This CDR3 has 16 amino acids. The J segment lost 5 bases and the V segment lost 1 base, leaving 11 bases of the junction unmatched. In germline, CDR1 is LNHNV, CDR2 YYDKDF (reference sequence). The CDR3 sequence: CATSRAPQTGNDEQYF. The CDR3 region has the DNA TGTGCCACCAGCAGAGCACCGCAGACAGGGAATGACGAGCAGTACTTC.

This sequence joins TRBV9 and TRBJ1-1; weak D call: TRBD1 (6 bases). CDR3 length: 18 amino acids. Germline V CDR1 and CDR2: SGDLS, YYNGEE. Trimming took 3 bases from V and 3 from J, leaving 24 bases between them. CDR3 residues: CASSAPVGQGTVDTEAFF. CDR3 in DNA: TGTGCCAGCAGCGCTCCAGTAGGGCAGGGGACCGTTGACACTGAAGCTTTCTTT.

This chain connects TRBV4-1 to TRBJ2-1; 15 positions match TRBD2. CDR1 and CDR2 from the germline V gene are MGHRA and YSYEKL. Trimming cost V 4 bases and J 7 bases; bases outside gene matches: 8. The CDR3 runs 17 residues. The CDR3 coding sequence is TGCGCCAGCAGCCGCTTAGGGACTAGCGGGGGGCTAAATGAGCAGTTCTTC. Encoded protein: CASSRLGTSGGLNEQFF.

The chain recombines TRBV27 with TRBJ2-2, with TRBD1 matching over 8 bases. The V and J ends lost 6 bases and 5 bases, in that order; junction bases with no gene match: 5. CDR1 and CDR2 from the germline V gene are MNHEY and SMNVEV (reference sequence). This CDR3 region has 14 residues. The CDR3, as DNA: TGTGCCAGCAGAGGACAGGGACGAACCGGGGAGCTGTTTTTT. Its protein is CASRGQGRTGELFF.

Here the CDR3 DNA reads TGTGCCAGCAGCTTGGCCCGGGACAGGGTCCATGAGCAGTTCTTC. As protein: CASSLARDRVHEQFF. The rearrangement uses TRBV5-6 and TRBJ2-1, with 9 nucleotides matching TRBD1. This CDR3 has 15 residues. The V segment lost 0 bases and the J segment 8 bases; nucleotides outside the gene matches: 6. Germline V lookup: CDR1 SGHDT, CDR2 YYEEEE.

The rearrangement links TRBV30 to TRBJ2-7, with D perhaps matching TRBD1 (5 bases). There are 13 residues in the CDR3. V was cut by 2 bases and J by 3 bases, with 11 bases left in between. Germline-derived CDR1 and CDR2 are GTSNPN and SVGIG (reference sequence). The CDR3 nucleotides read TGTGCCTGGAGTTTAAACCAGGGCTACGAGCAGTACTTC. Amino acids: CAWSLNQGYEQYF.

This clone came up once. The CDR3 DNA reads as TGTGCCAGCAGTTTGGGGACACTTCGGAACACTGAAGCTTTCTTT. Translated, it gives CASSLGTLRNTEAFF. This chain connects TRBV6-6 to TRBJ1-1; a possible D gene is TRBD1 (6 bases). V was trimmed by 4 bases and J by 1 base, leaving 13 bases between them. The CDR3 consists of 15 residues. CDR1 is MNHNY and CDR2 is SVGAGI in the germline V gene (reference sequence).

The DNA for the CDR3 is TGTGCCAGAAGCTTGCCCGGGACAGCGGGGGATGAAAAACTGTTTTTT. Protein: CARSLPGTAGDEKLFF. This chain connects TRBV5-3 to TRBJ1-4; TRBD1 matches at 7 bases. TRBV5-3 is an ORF, and what it does is uncertain. The CDR3 extends over 16 amino acids. V gave up 1 base and J gave up 6 bases; unmatched junction bases: 9.